The following is a T cell receptor beta chain sequence with its context. Its antigen is undetermined. Some clones are missing from TCRdb's copy, which holds only in-frame ones; the method was immunoSEQ multiplex PCR. The sample has roughly 25,000 clones, approximately 83% seen once. The data were taken from a study of T cells in localized non-small cell lung cancer. Study-wide findings and caveats: Those with higher blood T cell density had longer overall survival. Appearances in adjacent lung were noted for a median 57 of the top 100 tumor clones. Uninvolved adjacent lung had more T cell clonality than any other tissue, topping tumor. Without multi-region sequencing, intratumor heterogeneity could not be excluded.

The CDR3 contains 15 residues. Germline CDR1 reads LNHDA; CDR2 reads SQIVND (reference sequence). Trimming took off 3 bases at V and 7 bases at J, with 16 bases between the two ends. The gene calls are TRBV19 and TRBJ2-1, with a tentative D call TRBD2 (5 bases). This sample comprised PBMCs, obtained before any cancer treatment. This TCR derives from a man between 40 and 75 years old with stage II lung adenocarcinoma. The CDR3 is CASSILREIGNEQFF. CDR3 bases: TGTGCCAGTAGTATTTTGAGGGAGATAGGTAATGAGCAGTTCTTC.